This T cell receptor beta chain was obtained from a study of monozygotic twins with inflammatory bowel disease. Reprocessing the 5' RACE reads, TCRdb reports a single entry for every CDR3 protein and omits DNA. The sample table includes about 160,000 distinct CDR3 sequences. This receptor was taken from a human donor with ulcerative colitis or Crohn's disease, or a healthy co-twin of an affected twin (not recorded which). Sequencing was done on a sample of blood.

CDR3: CASSRSTGGDGGYTF. The chain recombines TRBV4-1 with TRBJ1-2; TCRdb selects TRBD1, and the lack of DNA leaves this call unchecked. The germline gives CDR1 MGHRA, CDR2 YSYEKL. This CDR3 comprises 15 residues.